Below, 31 T cell receptor beta chains from the same sample are listed, as sequenced in a study of blood T cell repertoires in COVID-19. Sequencing was performed with immunoSEQ multiplex PCR; in TCRdb, only in-frame clones are kept and a portion is missing. The sample includes under 250,000 clones, 84% of them seen just once. Sequencing input: peripheral blood. The receptors derive from a woman aged 45-60 years with active or convalescent COVID-19.

This clone was detected once. CDR3 in amino acids: CASSGLTGDSNYGYTF. The CDR3 coding sequence is TGTGCCAGCAGCGGCCTGACAGGGGATTCTAACTATGGCTACACCTTC. This sequence joins TRBV28 and TRBJ1-2, with 8 bases aligning to TRBD1. V lost 6 bases, J lost 0 bases, and 9 bases stayed unmatched. The CDR3 spans 16 residues. The germline V gene has CDR1 MDHEN and CDR2 SYDVKM.

The V gene is TRBV11-2, the J gene TRBJ2-3; TRBD1 agrees at 11 bases. In germline, CDR1 is SGHAT, CDR2 FQNNGV. The CDR3 is made up of 14 amino acids. With 5 bases clipped from V and 5 bases from J, the junction kept 3 bases outside the gene matches. The CDR3 region is CASSPDRGQDTQYF. CDR3 nucleotide sequence: TGTGCCAGCAGCCCGGACAGGGGGCAAGATACGCAGTATTTT.

This chain joins TRBV2 and TRBJ2-3; maybe TRBD2 (6 bases). The CDR3 has 15 residues. V lost 3 bases to trimming and J lost 6 bases, with 16 bases between them. Germline CDR1 is SNHLY and CDR2 is FYNNEI. CDR3 in amino acids: CASSDSPGEVDTQYF. The CDR3 DNA reads TGTGCCAGCAGTGACTCTCCGGGAGAGGTCGATACGCAGTATTTT.

The J gene is TRBJ1-3, the V gene TRBV6-2 or TRBV6-3, with a possible D match to TRBD1 (6 bases). In germline, CDR1 is MNHEY, CDR2 SVGEGT. V lost 0 bases and J 3 bases, leaving 15 bases between the germline ends. The CDR3 runs 17 residues. The CDR3 loop is CASSYSSGGQRGNTIYF. CDR3 DNA sequence: TGTGCCAGCAGTTACTCGTCCGGGGGGCAACGTGGAAACACCATATATTTT.

The chain combines TRBV6-5 with TRBJ2-4; D is perhaps TRBD1 (6 bases). Between the trimmed V and J ends, which lost 3 bases and 7 bases, there was a span of 10 bases. CDR1 is MNHEY and CDR2 is SVGAGI in the germline V gene. The CDR3 loop spans 13 amino acids. The CDR3, as DNA: TGTGCCAGCAGTTATGAGGGGGTGAACATTCAGTACTTC. It encodes CASSYEGVNIQYF.

V is TRBV7-2 and J is TRBJ2-7, with TRBD1 matching over 7 bases. CDR3 size: 16 residues. Germline V gene sequence: CDR1 SGHTA, CDR2 FQGNSA. J gave up 0 bases and V 5 bases, and 10 bases lay outside the gene matches. The CDR3 here is CASSPLIGDSSYEQYF. The CDR3, as DNA: TGTGCCAGCAGCCCCTTGATTGGGGACAGCTCCTACGAGCAGTACTTC.

This clone was counted a single time. The chain joins TRBV30 to TRBJ1-4; 9 nucleotides match TRBD1. The CDR3 has 15 amino acids. From germline, CDR1 is GTSNPN and CDR2 SVGIG (reference sequence). Germline trimming cut 0 bases from V and 8 bases from J; bases unmatched to any gene: 7. The CDR3 sequence is CAWSVLGQGGEKLFF. CDR3 nucleotides: TGTGCCTGGAGTGTATTGGGACAGGGAGGCGAAAAACTGTTTTTT.

The chain is built from TRBV2 and TRBJ1-4; 9 positions match TRBD1. V gave up 6 bases and J gave up 8 bases; unmatched junction bases: 7. Per germline, CDR1 SNHLY and CDR2 FYNNEI. This CDR3 region has 14 residues. For the CDR3, the DNA is TGTGCCAGCAGGGAGGGACAGGGTCGCGAAAAACTGTTTTTT. This sequence encodes CASREGQGREKLFF.

The chain couples TRBV27 to TRBJ2-5; TRBD2 matches at 7 bases. The CDR3 extends over 16 amino acids. Germline V CDR1 and CDR2: MNHEY, SMNVEV (reference sequence). The junction had 10 bases not matched to a gene; V was cut back by 6 bases and J by 0 bases. Written as DNA, the CDR3 is TGTGCCAGCAGCCCCTCTAGCGGAGAGTACCAAGAGACCCAGTACTTC. It is translated as CASSPSSGEYQETQYF.

The genes are TRBV28 and TRBJ2-2, with D maybe TRBD2 (5 bases). Germline lookup yields CDR1 MDHEN and CDR2 SYDVKM. Deletions cut 2 bases from V and 6 bases from J, with 16 bases between. The CDR3 has 16 residues. CDR3 sequence (DNA): TGTGCCAGCAGTTTACGGGGAGTCCGGATGGCCGGGGAGCTGTTTTTT. Protein: CASSLRGVRMAGELFF.

This sequence joins TRBV7-9 and TRBJ2-1; 9 bases are a match to TRBD1. CDR3 length: 15 residues. Losses at the gene ends were 5 bases for V and 7 bases for J; bases not matched to a gene: 9. The germline V gene encodes CDR1 SEHNR and CDR2 FQNEAQ (reference sequence). The CDR3 here is CASSPTGGLFNEQFF. The CDR3 DNA sequence: TGTGCCAGCAGCCCAACAGGGGGCCTCTTTAATGAGCAGTTCTTC. Combining the CDR3 with reference TRBV7-9 and TRBJ2-1 gives the whole variable domain DTGVSQNPRHKITKRGQNVTFRCDPISEHNRLYWYRQTLGQGPEFLTYFQNEAQLEKSRLLSDRFSAERPKGSFSTLEIQRTEQGDSAMYLCASSPTGGLFNEQFFGPGTRLTVL.

This clone was seen a few times. The rearrangement uses TRBV5-8 and TRBJ2-3; D remains ambiguous. Trimming shortened V by 3 bases and J by 3 bases, and 11 bases separated the two germline ends. The CDR3 is 14 amino acids. CDR1 and CDR2 from the germline V gene are SGHTS and YDEGEE. DNA for the CDR3: TGTGCCAGCAGCTCCATCACAGCTACAGATACGCAGTATTTT. This codes for CASSSITATDTQYF.

The V call is TRBV18, the J call TRBJ1-1; D is ambiguous. CDR1 is KGHSH and CDR2 is LQKENI in the germline V gene. Trimming cost V 3 bases and J 5 bases, with 16 bases left between them. The CDR3 loop spans 15 amino acids. CDR3 amino acids: CASSPTEWTRTEAFF. The CDR3 nucleotides read TGTGCCAGCTCACCGACCGAGTGGACTCGGACTGAAGCTTTCTTT.

The J gene is TRBJ1-4, the V gene TRBV6-5; D is uncertain. In germline, CDR1 is MNHEY, CDR2 SVGAGI. The V and J ends lost 7 bases and 3 bases respectively, with 9 bases between them. This CDR3 contains 13 residues. CDR3 bases: TGTGCCAGCAAGGAGAAAGCTAATGAAAAACTGTTTTTT. It yields the protein CASKEKANEKLFF.

The rearrangement uses TRBV28 and TRBJ1-2; TRBD1 is a possible D gene (6 bases). Germline V CDR1 and CDR2: MDHEN, SYDVKM. Deletions cut 7 bases from V and 8 bases from J, with 17 bases between. The CDR3 runs to 13 residues. The CDR3 nucleotides read TGTGCCAGCACCTCTGGACAGAGGGGGGGCTACACCTTC. This translates into CASTSGQRGGYTF.

The genes are TRBV3-1 (or the pseudogene TRBV3-2) and TRBJ1-1; D is ambiguous. The germline V and J ends were trimmed by 0 bases and 8 bases, with 13 bases remaining between them. Per germline, CDR1 LGHDT and CDR2 YNNKEL (reference sequence). The CDR3 extends over 14 amino acids. In DNA form, the CDR3 reads TGTGCCAGCAGCCAAGATGCAGGACTTGCCGAAGCTTTCTTT. It yields the protein CASSQDAGLAEAFF.

V is TRBV6-5 and J is TRBJ1-2, with 9 bases fitting TRBD1. The V gene's germline CDR1 is MNHEY and CDR2 SVGAGI. V lost 0 bases, J lost 4 bases, and 6 bases stayed unmatched. The CDR3 runs to 16 residues. The DNA of the CDR3 is TGTGCCAGCAGTTACTCCGGGACAGGGATGCTCTATGGCTACACCTTC. The encoded protein is CASSYSGTGMLYGYTF.

The chain uses TRBV4-1 and TRBJ1-2, with D maybe TRBD1 (5 bases). Germline CDR1 and CDR2: MGHRA and YSYEKL. The V and J ends lost 1 base and 3 bases respectively, with 9 bases between them. The CDR3 totals 14 residues. CDR3 DNA: TGCGCCAGCAGCCAAGTTCGGGGGGACTATGGCTACACCTTC. It yields the protein CASSQVRGDYGYTF.

This clone was counted once. This chain links TRBV18 with TRBJ1-2; a possible D gene is TRBD1 (5 bases). The germline V and J ends were trimmed by 3 bases and 4 bases, with 9 bases remaining between them. This CDR3 region has 13 residues. Germline CDR1 and CDR2: KGHSH and LQKENI. CDR3 sequence: CASSPDSSYGYTF. As DNA, the CDR3 is TGTGCCAGCTCACCCGACAGTTCCTATGGCTACACCTTC.

This clone was detected only a few times. V is TRBV6-4 and J is TRBJ2-1; TRBD1 matches 12 bases. Per germline, CDR1 MRHNA and CDR2 SNTAGT. With V trimmed by 5 bases and J by 8 bases, 7 bases remained unmatched. This CDR3 has 15 amino acids. The CDR3 loop reads CASSPEGTGGDEQFF. The CDR3, as DNA: TGTGCCAGCAGTCCGGAAGGGACAGGGGGCGATGAGCAGTTCTTC.

The chain links TRBV6-1 to TRBJ1-2, with D unclear. Germline lookup yields CDR1 MNHNS and CDR2 SASEGT. The CDR3 consists of 14 residues. The ends were cut back, 5 bases at V and 4 bases at J, with 14 bases in the middle. The CDR3 here is CASSFGASGYGYTF. The CDR3, as DNA: TGTGCCAGCAGTTTCGGTGCTTCGGGCTATGGCTACACCTTC.

The chain combines TRBV28 with TRBJ1-5, with TRBD1 matching 7 bases. The CDR3 totals 18 residues. The germline V gene has CDR1 MDHEN and CDR2 SYDVKM. V dropped 4 bases and J dropped 9; count of bases not matched to a gene: 21. The CDR3 DNA follows: TGTGCCAGCAGTTCTCTGGGTAGTCGGACAGGTCCGAATGGGCCCCAGCATTTT. Translation: CASSSLGSRTGPNGPQHF.

The chain recombines TRBV27 with TRBJ1-6; D may be TRBD1 (6 bases). From germline, CDR1 is MNHEY and CDR2 SMNVEV (reference sequence). CDR3 length: 13 residues. V gave up 6 bases and J gave up 10 bases, with 13 bases separating them. The CDR3 protein is CASSRPQGSPLHF. The CDR3 DNA follows: TGTGCCAGCAGCCGCCCTCAGGGGTCACCCCTCCACTTT.

The chain links TRBV29-1 to TRBJ2-1, with TRBD2 identical over 9 bases. This CDR3 is built from 14 residues. Germline CDR1 reads SQVTM; CDR2 reads ANQGSEA. V was clipped by 3 bases and J by 0 bases; unmatched bases: 0. Here the CDR3 DNA reads TGCAGCGTTGATAGCGGGAGCTCCTACAATGAGCAGTTCTTC. Its protein is CSVDSGSSYNEQFF.

This chain uses TRBV7-7 with TRBJ2-5; 10 positions agree with TRBD2. This CDR3 contains 15 residues. Per germline, CDR1 SSHAT and CDR2 FNYEAQ (reference sequence). V lost 4 bases, J lost 2 bases, and 4 bases stayed unmatched. DNA of the CDR3: TGTGCCAGCAGCTCCGGACTAGCGGCACAAGAGACCCAGTACTTC. This encodes CASSSGLAAQETQYF.

The gene calls are TRBV28 and TRBJ1-6, with TRBD1 as a possible D gene (6 bases). V was clipped by 6 bases and J by 7 bases, with 19 bases between them. Germline assignment: CDR1 MDHEN and CDR2 SYDVKM. The CDR3 totals 16 residues. CDR3 sequence reads: CASSSPDSGKNSPLHF. The CDR3 DNA is TGTGCCAGCAGCTCCCCGGACAGTGGCAAGAATTCACCCCTCCACTTT.

The chain combines TRBV6-1 with TRBJ1-5; 8 bases agree with TRBD1. CDR3 length: 16 amino acids. CDR1 is MNHNS, CDR2 SASEGT, per germline. Unmatched junction bases numbered 8, after V lost 0 bases and J lost 7 bases. DNA of the CDR3: TGTGCCAGCAGTGAAGCGTTCTCCAGGGACAGGCAGCCCCAGCATTTT. Translation gives CASSEAFSRDRQPQHF.

The V call is TRBV30, the J call TRBJ2-1, with 11 positions matching TRBD2. The germline V gene encodes CDR1 GTSNPN and CDR2 SVGIG (reference sequence). The CDR3 runs to 13 residues. Trimming took 0 bases from V and 14 from J; bases not matched to a gene: 6. The DNA of the CDR3 is TGTGCCTGGAGTGTACGGGAGACTAGCGGGGAGTTCTTC. Its translation is CAWSVRETSGEFF.

The gene calls are TRBV5-1 and TRBJ1-4; D gene uncertain. CDR3 size: 13 residues. V lost 0 bases, J lost 8 bases, and 8 bases lay in between. Germline V CDR1 and CDR2: SGHRS, YFSETQ. CDR3 nucleotides: TGCGCCAGCAGCTTGGTACCCGGGGAAAAACTGTTTTTT. Translating it yields CASSLVPGEKLFF.

By share of the sample, this clone is medium-sized. The V gene is TRBV11-2, the J gene TRBJ2-7; tentative D call: TRBD1 (6 bases). This CDR3 has 13 amino acids. The germline V and J ends were trimmed by 3 bases and 3 bases, with 9 bases remaining between them. The V gene's germline CDR1 is SGHAT and CDR2 FQNNGV. The CDR3 spells CASSFGQNYEQYF. CDR3 DNA: TGTGCCAGCAGCTTTGGACAGAACTACGAGCAGTACTTC. Based on the CDR3 plus reference TRBV11-2 and TRBJ2-7, the full variable domain is EAGVAQSPRYKIIEKRQSVAFWCNPISGHATLYWYQQILGQGPKLLIQFQNNGVVDDSQLPKDRFSAERLKGVDSTLKIQPAKLEDSAVYLCASSFGQNYEQYFGPGTRLTVT.

CDR3 nucleotide sequence: TGTGCCAGCAGCCCAGGGGGCGGGAACTATGGCTACACCTTC. It yields the protein CASSPGGGNYGYTF. The gene calls are TRBV2 and TRBJ1-2, with TRBD1 matching over 8 bases. Germline CDR1 and CDR2: SNHLY and FYNNEI. Losses at the gene ends were 6 bases for V and 2 bases for J; bases not matched to a gene: 5. This CDR3 contains 14 residues.